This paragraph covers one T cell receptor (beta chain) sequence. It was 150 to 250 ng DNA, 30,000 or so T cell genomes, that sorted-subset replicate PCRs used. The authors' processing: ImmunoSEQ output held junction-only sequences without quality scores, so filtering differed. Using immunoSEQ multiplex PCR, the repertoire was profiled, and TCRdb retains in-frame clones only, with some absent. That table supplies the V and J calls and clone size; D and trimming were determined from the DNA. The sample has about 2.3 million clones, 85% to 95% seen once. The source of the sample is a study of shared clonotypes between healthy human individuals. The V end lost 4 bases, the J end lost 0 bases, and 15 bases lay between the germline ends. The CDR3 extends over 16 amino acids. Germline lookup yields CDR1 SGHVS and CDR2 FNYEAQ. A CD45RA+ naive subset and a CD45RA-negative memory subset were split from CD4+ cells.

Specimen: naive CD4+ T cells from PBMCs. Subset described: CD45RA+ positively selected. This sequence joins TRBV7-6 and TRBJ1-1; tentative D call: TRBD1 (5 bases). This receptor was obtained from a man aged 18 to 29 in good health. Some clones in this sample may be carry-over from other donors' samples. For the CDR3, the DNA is TGTGCCAGCAGCTCCCGCCGGGCAGGGCTGAACACTGAAGCTTTCTTT. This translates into CASSSRRAGLNTEAFF.